What follows describes a single T cell receptor beta chain. Its recognized antigen is unknown. No base qualities exist here, and no much larger clone lies one base off it. The ViraFEST assay stimulated PBMC with viral peptide pools and then used TCR sequencing to identify antigen-specific CD4+ T cell clonotypes by expansion. After 10 days of culture, CD4+ T cells were isolated with the EasySep CD4+ T cell isolation kit. The absence of prior SARS-CoV-2 infection in healthy vaccine recipients was confirmed by negative nucleocapsid antibodies before and after vaccination. Each well held fewer than 2.5 million PBMC cultured in IMDM containing roughly 5% human AB serum, about 10 IU/ml IL-2 and gentamicin, along with 8 to 10 ug/ml peptides. Half of the culture medium was replaced with fresh IL-2-containing medium on days 3 and 7. Unless otherwise noted, each peptide stimulation condition was cultured in triplicate wells. Using Ficoll-Paque Plus gradient centrifugation, PBMC were separated from whole blood and then either used fresh or cryopreserved at -140C. The spike proteins of SARS-CoV-2 and of the common cold coronaviruses HCoV-NL63, HCoV-OC43 and HCoV-229E were spanned by overlapping peptide pools. The QIAamp micro DNA kit was used to extract genomic DNA from the cultured CD4+ T cells.

Library preparation was by the immunoSEQ multiplex PCR assay. DNA from the cultured and isolated CD4+ T cells underwent TCR beta CDR3 sequencing. The paper's processing steps were these. Non-productive TCR sequences were removed, reads were trimmed to the CDR3 region, and CDR3s of at least 7 amino acids were retained. The MANAFEST web app was used to pick out antigen-specific clonotypes by comparing their expansion in peptide wells with that in reference cultures. To count as positive, a clone had to show expansion at FDR<0.05 compared with the reference and with all other wells, an odds ratio above 5, and a frequency above 0.1% in two replicate wells. Clonotypes significantly expanded in SARS-CoV-2 spike wells and in at least one common cold coronavirus spike condition were defined as cross-reactive. Using the stringdist R package, CDR3 similarity was measured by Levenshtein distance, and unrooted trees were constructed with ape in R 3.6.1. TCRdb took this table from immuneACCESS and kept in-frame rearrangements with V and J called. Such tables lack part of the clones; where checked against another copy, unresolved V genes explain under half of the gap, and the rest is unexplained. That table furnishes V, J and clone size, whereas the DNA furnished D and trimming. The sample data list about 68,000 clones, and 80% of these were observed just once. The top ten constitute 10% to 15% of the sample.

These data belong to a study of vaccination effects on CD4 cells after COVID-19 (dated by TCRdb to between 2021 and 2024). Regarding the research as a whole: Each participant received two doses of an mRNA SARS-CoV-2 vaccine, either BNT162b2 or mRNA-1273. SARS-CoV-2 spike-specific CD4+ TCR repertoires were compared before and after mRNA vaccination in COVID-19 convalescent patients and in infection-naive vaccine recipients. A total of approximately 9 COVID-19 convalescent patients and a handful of SARS-CoV-2-naive healthy vaccine recipients were included in the full study. In the study, cultures from other donors were sequenced using the Oncomine TCR Beta short-read assay on an Illumina iSeq 100.

The germline V gene (reference sequence) supplies CDR1 GTSNPN and CDR2 SVGIG. The CDR3 contains 16 residues, cysteine and phenylalanine counted. Here the CDR3 DNA is all that survives: 48 bases in frame from base 1. The V end gives up 2 bases and the J end 3 bases, leaving 4 bases in the junction not matched to a gene. Points the paper makes about the study in general: Only a small number of convalescent patients were included, and no early post-infection timepoints were available, which limited the study. Marked clonal contraction was observed in both infection-induced and vaccine-induced clones at late post-vaccination timepoints, consistent with waning T cell responses. In healthy vaccine recipients, vaccine-induced clones were almost all SARS-CoV-2 mono-reactive, with only 1 of 255 being cross-reactive with common cold coronaviruses.

In this chain, TRBV30 is recombined with TRBJ2-5; 15 central bases correspond to TRBD2. Sequenced material: CD4+ T cells from PBMCs cultured with SARS-CoV-2 spike peptides, taken before COVID-19 vaccination. Sample cell subset or site, as interpreted from the label and publication: SARS-CoV-2 spike overlapping peptide pool stimulation. This sequence originates from a human donor who received a COVID-19 vaccine. The CDR3: CAWSPRTSGGEETQYF. The DNA is TGTGCCTGGAGTCCACGGACTAGCGGGGGGGAAGAGACCCAGTACTTC.